These 27 T cell receptor beta chains were all obtained from the same sample, sequenced in a study of blood T cell repertoires in COVID-19. The protocol was immunoSEQ multiplex PCR, while the TCRdb copy is restricted to in-frame clones and leaves out a portion. The data show approximately 230,000 clones, about 91% seen once. The sequenced sample consisted of peripheral blood. The receptors originated from a woman in her 30s with COVID-19, enrolled during active disease.

This clone has a single count. The rearrangement uses TRBV19 and TRBJ2-5, with 7 bases aligning to TRBD2. From germline, CDR1 is LNHDA and CDR2 SQIVND (reference sequence). CDR3 length: 16 amino acids. After removal of 3 bases from V and 1 base from J, the junction contained 8 bases not matched to a gene. This chain's CDR3 is CASSIGGEGGQETQYF. The DNA for the CDR3 is TGTGCCAGTAGTATTGGGGGGGAGGGAGGCCAAGAGACCCAGTACTTC.

The V gene is TRBV29-1, the J gene TRBJ1-1; D is unresolved. V lost 7 bases, J lost 6 bases, and 21 bases lay in between. The V gene's germline CDR1 is SQVTM and CDR2 ANQGSEA. The CDR3 is 14 amino acids. CDR3 sequence: CSGARDRYGAEAFF. The CDR3 region has the DNA TGCAGCGGGGCCCGGGATCGTTACGGCGCTGAAGCTTTCTTT. The variable domain in full, with the rest retrieved from reference TRBV29-1 and TRBJ1-1, is SAVISQKPSRDICQRGTSLTIQCQVDSQVTMMFWYRQQPGQSLTLIATANQGSEATYESGFVIDKFPISRPNLTFSTLTVSNMSPEDSSIYLCSGARDRYGAEAFFGQGTRLTVV.

J is TRBJ1-1 and V is TRBV6-5, with TRBD1 as a possible D gene (5 bases). CDR3 length: 12 residues. The V and J ends lost 6 bases and 9 bases respectively, with 14 bases between them. CDR1 and CDR2 from the germline V gene are MNHEY and SVGAGI. For the CDR3, the DNA is TGTGCCAGCAGATCAACAGGTCTTAAAGCTTTCTTT. Its translation: CASRSTGLKAFF.

The sample holds a few counts of this clone. The chain employs TRBV4-1 and TRBJ2-7; 11 nucleotides match TRBD1. CDR1 and CDR2 (germline): MGHRA, YSYEKL. The CDR3 is 15 residues long. V trimming: 3 bases; J trimming: 2 bases; junction bases outside the gene matches: 3. The CDR3 reads CASSQGGQGAYEQYF. The CDR3 coding sequence is TGCGCCAGCAGCCAGGGGGGACAGGGGGCCTACGAGCAGTACTTC.

V is TRBV12-5 and J is TRBJ2-2; D ambiguous. This CDR3 is 15 amino acids long. Germline V gives CDR1 LGHNT, CDR2 FRNRAP. V was clipped by 5 bases and J by 7 bases, with 17 bases between them. CDR3 region: CASGPPAPGFGELFF. As DNA, the CDR3 is TGTGCTAGTGGTCCTCCGGCCCCAGGTTTCGGGGAGCTGTTTTTT.

This sequence joins TRBV7-2 and TRBJ2-7; no definite D call. Germline V CDR1 and CDR2: SGHTA, FQGNSA. V lost 3 bases and J 1 base, leaving 13 bases between the germline ends. This CDR3 spans 15 amino acids. CDR3 coding DNA: TGTGCCAGCAGCTTTAGTTTACGAGGTTCCTACGAGCAGTACGTC. As protein: CASSFSLRGSYEQYV.

There are a few counts of this clone. The chain employs TRBV5-1 and TRBJ1-6; 7 bases match TRBD1. Germline CDR1 and CDR2: SGHRS and YFSETQ. This CDR3 region has 14 residues. V trimming: 1 base; J trimming: 7 bases; junction bases outside the gene matches: 2. The CDR3 here is CASSLSRGNSPLHF. As DNA, the CDR3 is TGCGCCAGCAGCTTGTCCAGGGGGAATTCACCCCTCCACTTT.

This chain connects TRBV6-6 to TRBJ1-5; D is uncertain. The CDR3 has 14 amino acids. V lost 3 bases and J lost 3, with 9 bases in between. Per germline, CDR1 MNHNY and CDR2 SVGAGI (reference sequence). The CDR3 is CASSYRSPNQPQHF. The CDR3 coding sequence is TGTGCCAGCAGTTATAGAAGTCCCAATCAGCCCCAGCATTTT.

The CDR3 nucleotides read TGTGCCAGCTCACCCCCAACGAGAGGACTAGCTGTTGAGCAGTTCTTC. It yields the protein CASSPPTRGLAVEQFF. The chain combines TRBV18 with TRBJ2-1; 8 bases are shared with TRBD2. The trim removed 3 bases at V and 9 bases at J, leaving 13 bases unmatched. This CDR3 region has 16 residues. Germline V gene data show CDR1 as KGHSH and CDR2 as LQKENI.

J is TRBJ1-1 and V is TRBV18, with 7 bases matching TRBD1. The V segment lost 3 bases and the J segment 8 bases; nucleotides outside the gene matches: 18. Germline V gene sequence: CDR1 KGHSH, CDR2 LQKENI. The CDR3 is made up of 17 amino acids. CDR3 nucleotide sequence: TGTGCCAGCTCACCCCGGCCCCCTACCTCGGACAGGATGGAAGCTTTCTTT. Protein product: CASSPRPPTSDRMEAFF.

The chain recombines TRBV24-1 with TRBJ2-1, with D possibly matching TRBD1 (6 bases). The CDR3 is 11 amino acids. V gave up 9 bases and J gave up 10 bases, with 12 bases separating them. CDR1 KGHDR and CDR2 SFDVKD come from the germline V gene. CDR3: CATGVGQEQFF. CDR3 in DNA: TGTGCCACCGGGGTAGGACAGGAGCAGTTCTTC.

The chain employs TRBV18 and TRBJ1-1; maybe TRBD1 (6 bases). V lost 3 bases, J lost 0 bases, and 11 bases lay in between. Germline V gives CDR1 KGHSH, CDR2 LQKENI. The CDR3 runs 15 residues. In DNA form, the CDR3 reads TGTGCCAGCTCACCCCAGGACAGCCTGAACACTGAAGCTTTCTTT. This translates into CASSPQDSLNTEAFF.

This chain joins TRBV12-5 and TRBJ2-7, with 8 nucleotides matching TRBD1. Germline V gene lookup returns CDR1 LGHNT and CDR2 FRNRAP. J was trimmed by 4 bases and V by 7 bases; bases with no gene match: 12. The CDR3 length is 15 residues. The CDR3 DNA follows: TGTGCTAGTGCCGCTTCCGGGACAGGAATTTACGAGCAGTACTTC. This gives the protein CASAASGTGIYEQYF.

The gene calls are TRBV28 and TRBJ1-2; 7 nucleotides match TRBD1. The germline V gene encodes CDR1 MDHEN and CDR2 SYDVKM. With V trimmed by 6 bases and J by 4 bases, 8 bases remained unmatched. The CDR3 runs to 14 residues. DNA of the CDR3: TGTGCCAGCAGCCCCTCGGACAGGCTCTATGGCTACACCTTC. This gives the protein CASSPSDRLYGYTF.

As DNA, the CDR3 is TGTGCCAGCAGCTTAGAAGGGACTAGCGGGGGCCGGGAGCAGTTCTTC. Amino acids: CASSLEGTSGGREQFF. V and J are TRBV7-2 and TRBJ2-1, with 14 bases matching TRBD2. With 1 base clipped from V and 10 bases from J, the junction kept 6 bases outside the gene matches. This CDR3 has 16 amino acids. The germline gives CDR1 SGHTA, CDR2 FQGNSA. Using reference TRBV7-2 and TRBJ2-1 for the parts outside the CDR3, the full variable domain is GAGVSQSPSNKVTEKGKDVELRCDPISGHTALYWYRQSLGQGLEFLIYFQGNSAPDKSGLPSDRFSAERTGGSVSTLTIQRTQQEDSAVYLCASSLEGTSGGREQFFGPGTRLTVL.

The chain combines TRBV5-1 with TRBJ2-2, with 12 nucleotides matching TRBD1. This CDR3 has 15 residues. With V trimmed by 4 bases and J by 4 bases, 2 bases remained unmatched. The germline V gene has CDR1 SGHRS and CDR2 YFSETQ. This CDR3 is CASSRDRGRTGELFF. The CDR3 coding sequence is TGCGCCAGCAGCCGGGACAGGGGGCGCACCGGGGAGCTGTTTTTT.

The chain is built from TRBV28 and TRBJ1-1; D is ambiguous. Germline V gives CDR1 MDHEN, CDR2 SYDVKM. The CDR3 length is 12 residues. V lost 6 bases, J lost 0 bases, and 5 bases lay in between. The CDR3 sequence is CASREMNTEAFF. The CDR3 bases are TGTGCCAGCAGGGAGATGAACACTGAAGCTTTCTTT.

The V call is TRBV18, the J call TRBJ2-1; D perhaps matches TRBD1 (5 bases). Germline assignment: CDR1 KGHSH and CDR2 LQKENI. The CDR3 runs 15 residues. The V end lost 1 base, the J end lost 6 bases, and 13 bases lay between the germline ends. This CDR3 reads CASSPQGQMTNEQFF. CDR3 bases: TGTGCCAGCTCACCACAAGGACAAATGACCAATGAGCAGTTCTTC. The full variable domain, with the rest looked up from reference TRBV18 and TRBJ2-1, is NAGVMQNPRHLVRRRGQEARLRCSPMKGHSHVYWYRQLPEEGLKFMVYLQKENIIDESGMPKERFSAEFPKEGPSILRIQQVVRGDSAAYFCASSPQGQMTNEQFFGPGTRLTVL.

The chain couples TRBV24-1 to TRBJ2-2; no clear D gene. There are 13 residues in the CDR3. Trimming took 4 bases from V and 4 from J, leaving 6 bases between them. From germline, CDR1 is KGHDR and CDR2 SFDVKD. The chain's CDR3 is CATSDHGTGELFF. The DNA for the CDR3 is TGTGCCACCAGTGACCACGGCACCGGGGAGCTGTTTTTT.

This chain's CDR3 is CAWSPGGLGQPQHF. In nucleotides, the CDR3 is TGTGCCTGGAGCCCAGGGGGCTTGGGTCAGCCCCAGCATTTT. The gene calls are TRBV30 and TRBJ1-5; 8 positions match TRBD1. The germline V gene has CDR1 GTSNPN and CDR2 SVGIG (reference sequence). V lost 3 bases and J lost 6; bases outside the gene matches: 7. The CDR3 spans 14 residues.

This clone has just one count. V and J are TRBV24-1 and TRBJ2-1; a weak D match, TRBD2 (5 bases). Germline assignment: CDR1 KGHDR and CDR2 SFDVKD. V lost 5 bases, J lost 6 bases, and 13 bases lay in between. There are 14 residues in the CDR3. The CDR3 loop is CATSGSGWGNEQFF. CDR3 bases: TGTGCCACCAGTGGCTCGGGGTGGGGCAATGAGCAGTTCTTC.

The chain joins TRBV11-3 to TRBJ2-7, with TRBD1 matching 11 bases. CDR1 is SGHNT, CDR2 YENEEA, per germline. The junction had 17 bases not matched to a gene; V was cut back by 6 bases and J by 1 base. The CDR3 consists of 19 residues. DNA of the CDR3: TGTGCCAGCAGACAAACAGCAGAACCAGGGACAGGGGGTTCCTACGAGCAGTACTTC. Amino acid sequence: CASRQTAEPGTGGSYEQYF.

The chain carries TRBV19 and TRBJ2-2, with D maybe TRBD2 (7 bases). This CDR3 comprises 16 residues. V lost 5 bases to trimming and J lost 0 bases, with 13 bases between them. Germline CDR1 is LNHDA and CDR2 is SQIVND (reference sequence). CDR3 region: CASSSSGGPNTGELFF. The CDR3 bases are TGTGCCAGTAGTTCATCCGGGGGGCCGAACACCGGGGAGCTGTTTTTT.

The rearrangement links TRBV5-4 to TRBJ2-7; D perhaps matches TRBD1 (8 bases). The CDR3 consists of 16 residues. Looked up from germline, CDR1 is SGHNT and CDR2 is YYREEE (reference sequence). The V end lost 0 bases, the J end lost 2 bases, and 15 bases lay between the germline ends. The chain's CDR3 is CASSLGGQGGTYEQYF. The CDR3 DNA reads as TGTGCCAGCAGCTTGGGAGGACAGGGAGGGACCTACGAGCAGTACTTC.

This chain joins TRBV3-1 (or the pseudogene TRBV3-2) and TRBJ2-5, with 15 bases matching TRBD2. The CDR3 covers 16 residues. Germline values: CDR1 LGHDT, CDR2 YNNKEL (reference sequence). With 2 bases clipped from V and 5 bases from J, the junction kept 3 bases outside the gene matches. CDR3 amino acids: CASSQKGLAGGETQYF. The CDR3 DNA sequence: TGTGCCAGCAGCCAAAAAGGACTAGCGGGAGGGGAGACCCAGTACTTC.

The chain employs TRBV10-2 and TRBJ1-2, with a weak D call TRBD1 (6 bases). The CDR3 spans 13 residues. CDR1 and CDR2 from the germline V gene are WSHSY and SAAADI. Trimming pared 4 bases from V and 6 bases from J, leaving 12 bases between. The CDR3 here is CASSVEGVDGYTF. CDR3 in DNA: TGCGCCAGCAGTGTCGAGGGGGTGGATGGCTACACCTTC.

As concerns this clone: Mismatch with germline at one junction end may stem from a read error. The chain couples TRBV7-7 to TRBJ2-5, with 8 bases aligning to TRBD1. The CDR3 totals 14 residues. Germline CDR1 SSHAT, CDR2 FNYEAQ (reference sequence). The CDR3 nucleotides are TGTGCTAGCAGCTCCGGACAGGGAGGAGAGACCCAGTACTTC. Protein sequence: CASSSGQGGETQYF.